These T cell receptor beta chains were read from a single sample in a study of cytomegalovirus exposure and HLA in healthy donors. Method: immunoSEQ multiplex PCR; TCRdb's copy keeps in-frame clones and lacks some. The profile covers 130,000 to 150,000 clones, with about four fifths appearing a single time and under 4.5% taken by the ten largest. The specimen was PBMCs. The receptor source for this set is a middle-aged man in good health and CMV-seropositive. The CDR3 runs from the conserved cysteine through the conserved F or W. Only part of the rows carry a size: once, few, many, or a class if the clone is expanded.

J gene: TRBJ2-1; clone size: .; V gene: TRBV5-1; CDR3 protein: CASSVRQGSTSGRTYNEQFF
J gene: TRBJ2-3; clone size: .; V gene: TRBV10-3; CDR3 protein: CAISAGTGADTQYF
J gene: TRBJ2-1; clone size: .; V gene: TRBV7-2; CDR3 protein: CASSRGGSLYNEQFF
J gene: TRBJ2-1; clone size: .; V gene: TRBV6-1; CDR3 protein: CASSEPPSGRIGNEQFF
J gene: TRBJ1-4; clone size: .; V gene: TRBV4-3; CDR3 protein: CASSQGQGHEKLFF
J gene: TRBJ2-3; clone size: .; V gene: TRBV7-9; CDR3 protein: CASSVLRDRITDTQYF
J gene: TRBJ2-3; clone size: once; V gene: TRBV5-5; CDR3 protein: CASSQTSGREDTQYF
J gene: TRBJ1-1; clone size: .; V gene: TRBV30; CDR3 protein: CAWSASNTEAFF
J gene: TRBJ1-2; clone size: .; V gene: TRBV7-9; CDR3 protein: CASSSQTVNYGYTF
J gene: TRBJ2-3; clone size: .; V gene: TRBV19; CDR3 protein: CASRQGATDTQYF
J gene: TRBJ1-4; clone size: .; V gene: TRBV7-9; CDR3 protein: CASSWPTGTSNEKLFF
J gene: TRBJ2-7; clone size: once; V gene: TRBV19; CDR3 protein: CASSMAGVYEQYF
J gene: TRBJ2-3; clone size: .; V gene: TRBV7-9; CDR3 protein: CASSSTTDTQYF
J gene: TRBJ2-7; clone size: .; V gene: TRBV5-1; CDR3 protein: CASSPGDQGRSYEQYF
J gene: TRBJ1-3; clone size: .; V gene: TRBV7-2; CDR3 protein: CASSFNFHSSGNTIYF
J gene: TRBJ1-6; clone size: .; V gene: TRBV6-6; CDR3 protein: CASSYSPRALNSPLHF
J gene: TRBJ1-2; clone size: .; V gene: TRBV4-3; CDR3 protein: CASSRIAGTGGFGYTF
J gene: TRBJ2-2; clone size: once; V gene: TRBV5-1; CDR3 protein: CASSGQGASGTGELFF
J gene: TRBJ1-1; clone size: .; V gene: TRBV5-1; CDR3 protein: CASSIQGEGAFF
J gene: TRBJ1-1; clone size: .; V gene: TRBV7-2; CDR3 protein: CASSLRTSTEAFF
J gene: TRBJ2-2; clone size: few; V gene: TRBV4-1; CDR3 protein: CASSQEMRYSLNTGELFF
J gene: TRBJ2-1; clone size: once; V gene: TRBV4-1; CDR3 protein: CASSQGPDRGIYNERFF
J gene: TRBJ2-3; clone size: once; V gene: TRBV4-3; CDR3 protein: CASSTGLAGSLTDTQYF
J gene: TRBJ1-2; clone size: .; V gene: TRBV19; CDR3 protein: CASNDRGQGIGGYTF
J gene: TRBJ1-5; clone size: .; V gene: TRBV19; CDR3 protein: CASRSDSPPQHF
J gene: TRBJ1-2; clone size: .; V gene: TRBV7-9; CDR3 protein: CASSLGRSGRFGYTF
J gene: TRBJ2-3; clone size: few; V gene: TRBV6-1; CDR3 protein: CAGRRDRATDTQYF
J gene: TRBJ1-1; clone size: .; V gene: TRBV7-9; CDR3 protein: CASSLATVNTEAFF
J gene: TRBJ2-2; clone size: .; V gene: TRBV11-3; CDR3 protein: CASSLDGRAGTTGELFF
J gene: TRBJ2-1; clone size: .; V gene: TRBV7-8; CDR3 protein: CASSLELAGGLSQFF
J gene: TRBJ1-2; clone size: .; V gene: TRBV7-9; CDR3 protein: CAVGDSIYGYTF
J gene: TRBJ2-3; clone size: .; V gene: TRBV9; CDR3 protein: CASSVGTSERTDTQYF
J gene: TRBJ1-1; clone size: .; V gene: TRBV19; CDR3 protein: CASSYSRNTEAFF
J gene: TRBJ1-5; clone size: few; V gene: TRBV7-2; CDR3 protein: CASSKQGRFYSNQPQHF
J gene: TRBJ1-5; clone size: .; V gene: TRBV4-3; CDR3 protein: CASSQVSGEDQPQHF
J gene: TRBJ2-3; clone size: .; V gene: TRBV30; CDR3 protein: CAWSVGGLTDTQYF
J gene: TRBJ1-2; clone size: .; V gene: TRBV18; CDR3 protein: CASSPTAGGGRGYGYTF
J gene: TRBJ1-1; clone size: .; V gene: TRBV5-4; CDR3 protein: CASSFEPLLRTEAFF
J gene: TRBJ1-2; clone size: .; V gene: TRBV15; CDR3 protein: CATSGGTGDFGGYTF
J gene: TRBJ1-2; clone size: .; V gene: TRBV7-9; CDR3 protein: CSSSYRAGYTF
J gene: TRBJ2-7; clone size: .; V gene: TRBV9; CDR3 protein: CASSVGGQAYEQYF
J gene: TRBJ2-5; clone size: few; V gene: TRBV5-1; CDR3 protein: CASSLVGLAGGPQETQYF
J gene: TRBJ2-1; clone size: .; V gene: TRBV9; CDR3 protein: CASSVIARADEQFF
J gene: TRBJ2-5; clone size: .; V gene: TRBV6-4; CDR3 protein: CASSGGLAGSQETQYF
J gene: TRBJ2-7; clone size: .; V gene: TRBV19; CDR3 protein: CASSLEGVREQYF
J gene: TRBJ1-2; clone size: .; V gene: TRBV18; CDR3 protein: CASSPGPGQIYGYTF
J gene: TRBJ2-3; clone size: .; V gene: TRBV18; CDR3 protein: CASSPRLGETTDTQYF
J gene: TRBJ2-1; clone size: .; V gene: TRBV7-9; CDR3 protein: CASSLADRVLDNEQFF
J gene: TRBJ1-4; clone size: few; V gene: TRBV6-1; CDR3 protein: CASRTGGARREKLFF
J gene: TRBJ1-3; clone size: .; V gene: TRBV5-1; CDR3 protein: CASSSDRTGNTIYF
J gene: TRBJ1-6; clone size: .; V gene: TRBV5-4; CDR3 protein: CASSLFSGQGLGPLHF
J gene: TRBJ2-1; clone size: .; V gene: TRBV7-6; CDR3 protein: CASSSVGRGGEQFF
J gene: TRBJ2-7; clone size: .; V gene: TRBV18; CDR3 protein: CASSPVSRRPILDEQYF
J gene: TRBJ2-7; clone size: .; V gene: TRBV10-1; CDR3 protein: CASSDSTNEQYF
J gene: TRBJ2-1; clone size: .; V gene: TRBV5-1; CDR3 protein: CASSGSGGSSYNEQFF